This T cell receptor beta chain came from a study of cytomegalovirus exposure and HLA in healthy donors. General study findings and limits: Later analysis suggested most CMV-associated TCR beta chains were HLA-restricted.

This clone has just a few counts. Its target is unknown. Vbeta (60) and Jbeta (13) primers were used in the PCR. Only in-frame clones appear in the TCRdb table, and some are missing; sequencing was by immunoSEQ multiplex PCR. Of about 210,000 clones listed, about 80% are singletons. Per germline, CDR1 SGHDT and CDR2 YYEEEE. Trimming removed 2 bases from V and 1 base from J, with 10 bases in between. The CDR3 sequence is 14 residues long. The sequence was obtained from a man aged 40-49 years in good health and CMV-seropositive. The sample consisted of PBMCs. J is TRBJ2-7 and V is TRBV5-6; D is uncertain. CDR3 residues: CASSFVQSSYEQYF. The CDR3 bases are TGTGCCAGCAGCTTTGTACAGTCGTCCTACGAGCAGTACTTC.